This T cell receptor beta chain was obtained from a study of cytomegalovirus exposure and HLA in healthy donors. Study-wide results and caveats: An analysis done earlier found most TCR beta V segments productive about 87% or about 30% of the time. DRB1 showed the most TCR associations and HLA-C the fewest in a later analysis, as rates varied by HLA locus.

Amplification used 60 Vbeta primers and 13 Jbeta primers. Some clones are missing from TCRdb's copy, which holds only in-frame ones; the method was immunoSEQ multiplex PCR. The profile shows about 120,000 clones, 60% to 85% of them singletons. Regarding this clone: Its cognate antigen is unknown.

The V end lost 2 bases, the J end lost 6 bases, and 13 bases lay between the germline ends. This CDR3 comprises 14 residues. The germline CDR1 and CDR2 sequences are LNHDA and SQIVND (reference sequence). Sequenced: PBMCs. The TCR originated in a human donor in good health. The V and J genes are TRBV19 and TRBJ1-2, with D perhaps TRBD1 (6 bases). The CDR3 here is CASSIMQGFDGYTF. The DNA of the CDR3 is TGTGCCAGTAGTATAATGCAGGGGTTTGATGGCTACACCTTC.